The T cell receptor beta chain described here comes from a study of T cells in Graves' hyperthyroidism and ophthalmopathy. This clonotype appeared many times. The antigen is undetermined. Regarding the study as a whole: Before onset, by a median of around six months, the model predicted ophthalmopathy.

Authors of the study amplified TCR beta CDR3 regions from RNA transcripts. The HTBI primer set was used in a first-round RT-PCR of the TCR CDR3. TCRdb ran MiXCR on the multiplex PCR reads and lists one entry per CDR3 protein. Of around 340,000 distinct CDR3 sequences listed, 21% were seen once; the top ten hold roughly 52%. Stability of Graves' hyperthyroidism was defined as absent ophthalmopathy progression within 18 months. Hyperthyroidism was newly diagnosed in patients aged 18 to 65 (duration under 2 months). Clinical symptoms, serum thyroxine, TRAb, thyroid ultrasound and orbital computed tomography informed diagnoses. This CDR3 contains 12 residues. Germline assignment: CDR1 MNHEY and CDR2 SMNVEV (reference sequence). V lost 6 bases and J lost 7, with 9 bases in between.

The sample consisted of blood. The receptor was derived from a woman between 45 and 60 years old with Graves' hyperthyroidism. The rearrangement links TRBV27 to TRBJ2-2; no clear D. CDR3 protein: CASSSPLGELFF. DNA of the CDR3: TGTGCCAGCAGCTCCCCGCTCGGGGAGCTGTTTTTT.